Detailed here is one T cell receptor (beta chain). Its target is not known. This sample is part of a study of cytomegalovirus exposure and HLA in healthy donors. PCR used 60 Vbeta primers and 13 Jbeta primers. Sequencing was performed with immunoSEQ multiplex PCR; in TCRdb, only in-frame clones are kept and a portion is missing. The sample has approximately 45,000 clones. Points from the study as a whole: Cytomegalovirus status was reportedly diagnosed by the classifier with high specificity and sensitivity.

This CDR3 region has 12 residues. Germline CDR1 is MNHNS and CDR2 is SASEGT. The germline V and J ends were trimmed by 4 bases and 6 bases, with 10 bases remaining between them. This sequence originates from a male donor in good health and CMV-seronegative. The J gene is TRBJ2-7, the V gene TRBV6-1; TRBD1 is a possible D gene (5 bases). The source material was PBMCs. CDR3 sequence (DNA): TGTGCCAGCAGTGCAGGGTTTGGCGAGCAGTACTTC. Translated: CASSAGFGEQYF.